The 5 T cell receptor beta chains reported below all come from one sample, sequenced in a study of T cells in Graves' hyperthyroidism and ophthalmopathy. TCR beta CDR3 region amplification was performed from RNA transcripts. The HTBI primer set served for first-round RT-PCR of the TCR CDR3. Using its own MiXCR run on the multiplex PCR reads, TCRdb lists one record per CDR3 protein. The sample contains roughly 280,000 distinct CDR3 sequences, over 15% of which appear only once. Sequenced: blood. All receptors come from an older woman with Graves' ophthalmopathy.

This clonotype was observed many times. V usage is TRBV13 and J usage is TRBJ2-7; D may correspond to TRBD1 or TRBD2 (5 bases each). The CDR3 has 14 residues. Germline-derived CDR1 and CDR2 are PRHDT and FYEKMQ (reference sequence). The V end was cut by 5 bases, the J end by 3 bases, with 14 bases between. The chain's CDR3 is CASSVEGLNYEQYF. The CDR3 DNA sequence: TGTGCCAGCAGCGTCGAGGGGTTGAACTACGAGCAGTACTTC.

This clonotype appeared many times. The chain carries TRBV11-3 and TRBJ2-1; TRBD2 is a possible D gene (5 bases). Looked up from germline, CDR1 is SGHNT and CDR2 is YENEEA. The length of the CDR3 is 14 residues. Trimming took off 4 bases at V and 9 bases at J, with 16 bases between the two ends. The CDR3 protein is CASSSGSSSAEQFF. The DNA of the CDR3 is TGTGCCAGCAGCTCAGGTTCTAGCAGTGCTGAGCAGTTCTTC. Full variable domain (missing parts from reference TRBV11-3 and TRBJ2-1): EAGVVQSPRYKIIEKKQPVAFWCNPISGHNTLYWYLQNLGQGPELLIRYENEEAVDDSQLPKDRFSAERLKGVDSTLKIQPAELGDSAVYLCASSSGSSSAEQFFGPGTRLTVL.

The rearrangement links TRBV19 to TRBJ1-6; 10 nucleotides line up with TRBD1. Germline trimming cut 6 bases from V and 6 bases from J; bases unmatched to any gene: 2. The germline V gene encodes CDR1 LNHDA and CDR2 SQIVND (reference sequence). CDR3 length: 14 residues. The CDR3, as DNA: TGTGCCAGTAGCGGGACAGGGGCTAATTCACCCCTCCACTTT. Its translation is CASSGTGANSPLHF.

This clonotype came up many times. This chain joins TRBV3-1 and TRBJ2-2; no firm D call. The CDR3 sequence is 14 residues long. In germline, CDR1 is LGHDT, CDR2 YNNKEL (reference sequence). The ends were cut back, 0 bases at V and 5 bases at J, with 7 bases in the middle. CDR3 loop: CASSQDLGTGELFF. CDR3 coding DNA: TGTGCCAGCAGCCAAGATCTCGGAACCGGGGAGCTGTTTTTT.

This clonotype was counted ten times or more. The rearrangement uses TRBV11-2 and TRBJ2-7, with 9 bases matching TRBD1. J was trimmed by 3 bases and V by 1 base; bases with no gene match: 7. The CDR3 is made up of 16 amino acids. Looked up from germline, CDR1 is SGHAT and CDR2 is FQNNGV. The CDR3 loop reads CASSLGGGTGNYEQYF. CDR3 bases: TGTGCCAGCAGCTTAGGTGGGGGGACAGGGAACTACGAGCAGTACTTC.